This entry features one T cell receptor beta chain sequence. Using immunoSEQ multiplex PCR, the repertoire was profiled, and TCRdb retains in-frame clones only, with some absent. The sample lists roughly 250,000 clones, 60% to 75% seen once, with about 16% in the top ten. The entry originates in a study of cytotoxic CD8 clonotypes in ibrutinib-treated CLL. The CDR3 is 14 residues long. The V end was cut by 7 bases, the J end by 5 bases, with 16 bases between. The germline V gene has CDR1 SEHNR and CDR2 FQNEAQ (reference sequence). This sequence was found in a human donor with chronic lymphocytic leukemia. The material sequenced was PBMCs, taken after 24 months of ibrutinib treatment. The V call is TRBV7-9, the J call TRBJ2-3; maybe TRBD2 (6 bases). CDR3 coding DNA: TGTGCCAGCATCTGGGCGGGGATGGAAGATACGCAGTATTTT. Protein: CASIWAGMEDTQYF. The whole variable domain, filled in from reference TRBV7-9 and TRBJ2-3, reads DTGVSQNPRHKITKRGQNVTFRCDPISEHNRLYWYRQTLGQGPEFLTYFQNEAQLEKSRLLSDRFSAERPKGSFSTLEIQRTEQGDSAMYLCASIWAGMEDTQYFGPGTRLTVL.